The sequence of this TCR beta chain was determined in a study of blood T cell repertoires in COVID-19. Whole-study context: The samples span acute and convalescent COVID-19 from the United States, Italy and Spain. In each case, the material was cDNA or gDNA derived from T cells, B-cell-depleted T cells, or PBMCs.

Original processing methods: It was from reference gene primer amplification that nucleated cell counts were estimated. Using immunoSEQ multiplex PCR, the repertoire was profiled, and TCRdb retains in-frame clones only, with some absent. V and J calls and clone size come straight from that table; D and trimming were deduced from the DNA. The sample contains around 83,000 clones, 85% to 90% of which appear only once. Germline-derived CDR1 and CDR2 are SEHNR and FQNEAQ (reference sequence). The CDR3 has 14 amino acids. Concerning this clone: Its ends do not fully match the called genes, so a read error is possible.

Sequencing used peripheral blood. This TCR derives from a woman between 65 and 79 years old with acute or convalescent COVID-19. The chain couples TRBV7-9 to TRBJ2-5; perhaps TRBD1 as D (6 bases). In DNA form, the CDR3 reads TGTGCCGGCAGCCCTGGACAGCGGATTCAGACCCAGTACTTC. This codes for CAGSPGQRIQTQYF.